This entry lists 27 T cell receptor beta chains sequenced from one sample in a study of blood T cell repertoires in COVID-19. TCRdb's table, derived via immunoSEQ multiplex PCR, lists solely in-frame clones and lacks some. The sample holds roughly 95,000 clones, 81% seen once. The sample was peripheral blood. The receptors were gathered from a man in his sixties with acute or convalescent COVID-19.

This clone was detected only a few times. V is TRBV23-1 and J is TRBJ1-3; weak D call: TRBD1 (5 bases). TRBV23-1 is an ORF for which the function is uncertain. Between the trimmed V and J ends, which lost 3 bases and 4 bases, there was a span of 10 bases. This CDR3 region has 14 residues. In DNA form, the CDR3 reads TGCGCCAGCAGTCAGGCAGGGCCGGGAAACACCATATATTTT. Its protein is CASSQAGPGNTIYF.

This rearrangement joins TRBV18 to TRBJ1-1; D is perhaps TRBD1 (6 bases). V shed 5 bases and J shed 3 bases, with 13 bases lying between them. Germline V gives CDR1 KGHSH, CDR2 LQKENI. The CDR3 extends over 14 amino acids. The CDR3 loop reads CASSSDRSDTEAFF. In nucleotides, the CDR3 is TGTGCCAGCTCATCGGACAGATCGGACACTGAAGCTTTCTTT. Combining the CDR3 with reference TRBV18 and TRBJ1-1 gives the whole variable domain NAGVMQNPRHLVRRRGQEARLRCSPMKGHSHVYWYRQLPEEGLKFMVYLQKENIIDESGMPKERFSAEFPKEGPSILRIQQVVRGDSAAYFCASSSDRSDTEAFFGQGTRLTVV.

The CDR3 region has the DNA TGTGCCAGCAGTTTCGGTACAGGGTGGAGTGAGCAGTTCTTC. It encodes CASSFGTGWSEQFF. V usage is TRBV27 and J usage is TRBJ2-1, with TRBD1 as a possible D gene (6 bases). This CDR3 has 14 residues. The V and J ends lost 3 bases and 9 bases respectively, with 15 bases between them. Germline V gene lookup returns CDR1 MNHEY and CDR2 SMNVEV (reference sequence).

The chain combines TRBV6-2 or TRBV6-3 with TRBJ2-1; TRBD1 matches 8 bases. This CDR3 is 15 amino acids long. Per the germline V gene, CDR1 is MNHEY and CDR2 is SVGEGT. V trimming: 6 bases; J trimming: 6 bases; junction bases outside the gene matches: 10. CDR3 region: CASSSDRGLGNEQFF. The CDR3 DNA reads TGTGCCAGCAGCTCCGACAGGGGATTAGGCAATGAGCAGTTCTTC.

This chain uses TRBV6-5 with TRBJ1-2; 9 bases agree with TRBD1. The V segment lost 5 bases and the J segment 4 bases; nucleotides outside the gene matches: 5. The germline gives CDR1 MNHEY, CDR2 SVGAGI. This CDR3 comprises 14 residues. CDR3 nucleotides: TGTGCCAGCAGTCCGGGACAGGGTGGCTATGGCTACACCTTC. Protein product: CASSPGQGGYGYTF.

This chain uses TRBV30 with TRBJ2-5; the match to TRBD2 covers 9 bases. CDR1 is GTSNPN and CDR2 is SVGIG in the germline V gene (reference sequence). The CDR3 extends over 16 amino acids. V shed 7 bases and J 5 bases; nucleotides not matched to a gene: 17. CDR3 DNA sequence: TGTGCCTTCACCCAAGGGGGGCTAGCGGGGAAGGAGACCCAGTACTTC. This translates into CAFTQGGLAGKETQYF.

This chain links TRBV6-5 with TRBJ2-1; 8 bases map to TRBD2. CDR3 length: 12 residues. Germline values: CDR1 MNHEY, CDR2 SVGAGI. Unmatched junction bases numbered 2, after V lost 6 bases and J lost 7 bases. For the CDR3, the DNA is TGTGCCAGCAGGCCGGGGGGGAATGAGCAGTTCTTC. Translating gives CASRPGGNEQFF.

This clone was counted once. The chain has TRBV29-1 and TRBJ2-1; TRBD1 might be the D (8 bases). Between the trimmed V and J ends, which lost 5 bases and 7 bases, there was a span of 15 bases. The germline CDR1 and CDR2 sequences are SQVTM and ANQGSEA. The CDR3 has 13 residues. The CDR3 sequence: CSVRQQGGNEQFF. CDR3 DNA sequence: TGCAGCGTTAGACAACAGGGGGGGAATGAGCAGTTCTTC.

The rearrangement links TRBV5-6 to TRBJ1-5; TRBD1 agrees at 7 bases. V lost 2 bases, J lost 0 bases, and 2 bases stayed unmatched. The CDR3 is 15 residues long. The V gene's germline CDR1 is SGHDT and CDR2 YYEEEE. CDR3 sequence: CASSLTGVSNQPQHF. The CDR3 DNA reads as TGTGCCAGCAGCTTAACAGGGGTTAGCAATCAGCCCCAGCATTTT.

The rearrangement links TRBV10-3 to TRBJ1-1; TRBD1 aligns across 7 bases. This CDR3 has 15 amino acids. Germline values: CDR1 ENHRY, CDR2 SYGVKD. Trimming took 10 bases from V and 2 from J; bases not matched to a gene: 13. This chain's CDR3 is CATRREGAINTEAFF. The CDR3, as DNA: TGTGCCACCAGGCGGGAGGGGGCCATCAACACTGAAGCTTTCTTT.

The chain links TRBV7-8 to TRBJ2-2, with 12 positions matching TRBD2. CDR1 and CDR2 from the germline V gene are SGHVS and FQNEAQ. The CDR3 is made up of 15 amino acids. After removal of 5 bases from V and 4 bases from J, the junction contained 2 bases not matched to a gene. The CDR3 DNA is TGTGCCAGCAGCCCTAGCGGGGGGGCCACCGGGGAGCTGTTTTTT. Its translation is CASSPSGGATGELFF.

The V and J genes are TRBV3-1 (or the pseudogene TRBV3-2) and TRBJ1-2; a possible D gene is TRBD1 (6 bases). The germline CDR1 and CDR2 sequences are LGHDT and YNNKEL (reference sequence). The CDR3 runs to 13 residues. Trimming left V 1 base short and J 8 bases short, with 11 bases between. CDR3 loop: CASSQGAGAGYTF. CDR3 nucleotide sequence: TGTGCCAGCAGCCAAGGGGCAGGGGCCGGCTACACCTTC.

This chain uses TRBV12-3 or TRBV12-4 with TRBJ1-2, with 7 bases that match TRBD1. Losses at the gene ends were 6 bases for V and 3 bases for J; bases not matched to a gene: 4. CDR3 length: 13 amino acids. In DNA form, the CDR3 reads TGTGCCAGCAGAACCGGGACAGACTATGGCTACACCTTC. Its protein product is CASRTGTDYGYTF.

The chain uses TRBV4-3 and TRBJ2-1; 10 nucleotides match TRBD2. V shed 3 bases, J shed 2 bases, and the junction held 4 bases outside the gene matches. From germline, CDR1 is LGHNA and CDR2 YSLEER. This CDR3 comprises 16 residues. The CDR3 loop reads CASSQEREGPYNEQFF. The CDR3 DNA sequence: TGCGCCAGCAGCCAGGAGCGGGAGGGCCCCTACAATGAGCAGTTCTTC.

The chain couples TRBV29-1 to TRBJ2-3; tentative D call: TRBD1 (6 bases). CDR1 and CDR2 (germline): SQVTM, ANQGSEA. Trimming left V 5 bases short and J 5 bases short, with 11 bases between. This CDR3 region has 12 residues. The CDR3 loop reads CSVLTGVDTQYF. In DNA form, the CDR3 reads TGCAGCGTTCTGACAGGTGTAGATACGCAGTATTTT.

This chain uses TRBV7-2 with TRBJ2-4; TRBD1 or TRBD2 may be the D gene (6 bases each). The ends were cut back, 5 bases at V and 0 bases at J, with 17 bases in the middle. Per the germline V gene, CDR1 is SGHTA and CDR2 is FQGNSA. This CDR3 has 17 residues. CDR3 loop: CASSVDRRGLAKNIQYF. The CDR3 region has the DNA TGTGCCAGCAGCGTAGACAGGCGGGGACTAGCCAAAAACATTCAGTACTTC.

This chain links TRBV12-3 or TRBV12-4 with TRBJ1-1; the match to TRBD1 covers 7 bases. Trimming cost V 8 bases and J 0 bases; bases outside gene matches: 3. This CDR3 region has 13 residues. The CDR3 loop reads CASGRGMNTEAFF. The DNA of the CDR3 is TGTGCCAGCGGCAGGGGGATGAACACTGAAGCTTTCTTT.

This rearrangement joins TRBV11-2 to TRBJ2-2, with 10 bases that match TRBD2. Germline V gene data show CDR1 as SGHAT and CDR2 as FQNNGV. The CDR3 is 18 residues long. V lost 1 base to trimming and J lost 7 bases; unmatched junction nucleotides: 12. In DNA form, the CDR3 reads TGTGCCAGCAGCTTAGTGATAAAGGAGCGGGAGGGAGACGGGGAGCTGTTTTTT. Protein: CASSLVIKEREGDGELFF.

This clone was seen once. V and J are TRBV7-2 and TRBJ2-3; 8 nucleotides agree with TRBD2. V shed 5 bases, J shed 1 base, and the junction held 11 bases outside the gene matches. This CDR3 spans 17 amino acids. CDR1 SGHTA and CDR2 FQGNSA come from the germline V gene. The CDR3 sequence: CASSPSVGGGRTDTQYF. CDR3 nucleotides: TGTGCCAGCAGCCCCTCAGTCGGGGGGGGTCGCACAGATACGCAGTATTTT.

V and J are TRBV29-1 and TRBJ2-7, with D possibly being TRBD1 (7 bases). Germline values: CDR1 SQVTM, CDR2 ANQGSEA. Trimming left V 3 bases short and J 4 bases short, with 19 bases between. The length of the CDR3 is 15 residues. The CDR3 sequence: CSVDGYRTGGYEQYF. The CDR3 DNA is TGCAGCGTTGATGGCTACAGGACAGGAGGGTACGAGCAGTACTTC.

This chain joins TRBV5-5 and TRBJ2-5; TRBD1 matches at 11 bases. V lost 4 bases to trimming and J lost 2 bases; unmatched junction nucleotides: 7. Germline CDR1 and CDR2: SGHKS and YYEKEE (reference sequence). The CDR3 loop spans 16 amino acids. The CDR3 reads CASSGRTGGGQETQYF. The CDR3 nucleotides read TGTGCCAGCAGCGGAAGGACAGGGGGCGGGCAAGAGACCCAGTACTTC.

This sequence joins TRBV5-5 and TRBJ2-1; 9 bases are shared with TRBD1. The V gene end was trimmed by 6 bases and the J gene end by 2 bases; junction bases not matched to a gene: 6. The CDR3 is 15 residues long. The germline CDR1 and CDR2 sequences are SGHKS and YYEKEE (reference sequence). In nucleotides, the CDR3 is TGTGCCAGCATTTCGGGACAGGGCCCCTACAATGAGCAGTTCTTC. It codes for CASISGQGPYNEQFF.

CDR3 protein: CATSDLHNTEAFF. The DNA of the CDR3 is TGTGCCACCAGTGATTTGCACAATACTGAAGCTTTCTTT. The rearrangement links TRBV24-1 to TRBJ1-1; D is ambiguous. Looked up from germline, CDR1 is KGHDR and CDR2 is SFDVKD. V lost 0 bases and J lost 5, with 6 bases in between. The CDR3 runs 13 residues.

The J gene is TRBJ2-2, the V gene TRBV11-2; 9 bases align to TRBD1. This CDR3 is 16 amino acids long. The V and J ends lost 5 bases and 4 bases, in that order; junction bases with no gene match: 8. Germline V CDR1 and CDR2: SGHAT, FQNNGV. DNA of the CDR3: TGTGCCAGCAGCCTAGGGGGACAGGGACCCACCGGGGAGCTGTTTTTT. Translated: CASSLGGQGPTGELFF.

The rearrangement links TRBV19 to TRBJ2-1, with D maybe TRBD1 (7 bases). CDR1 LNHDA and CDR2 SQIVND come from the germline V gene (reference sequence). V was pared by 4 bases and J by 4 bases, with 11 bases between. This CDR3 has 14 residues. The CDR3, as DNA: TGTGCCAGTAGTACAGGGGGGACTTACAATGAGCAGTTCTTC. It specifies CASSTGGTYNEQFF.

This rearrangement joins TRBV6-6 to TRBJ2-3, with D unresolved. Trimming left V 6 bases short and J 2 bases short, with 6 bases between. This CDR3 is 12 amino acids long. Germline CDR1 reads MNHNY; CDR2 reads SVGAGI (reference sequence). DNA for the CDR3: TGTGCCAGCAGCCGGTCCACAGATACGCAGTATTTT. Its translation is CASSRSTDTQYF.

This chain links TRBV24-1 with TRBJ2-1; TRBD1 agrees at 7 bases. CDR3 length: 17 residues. Germline CDR1 KGHDR, CDR2 SFDVKD. Unmatched junction bases numbered 14, after V lost 7 bases and J lost 3 bases. The CDR3 spells CATSSQLKGGSYNEQFF. For the CDR3, the DNA is TGTGCCACCAGCTCACAATTAAAAGGGGGCAGCTACAATGAGCAGTTCTTC.